The rows below give T cell receptor beta chains drawn from one sample of a study of T cell changes during pregnancy in multiple sclerosis. TCRdb keeps only in-frame clones here, not all; method: immunoSEQ multiplex PCR. The data contain approximately 50,000 clones, 80% to 95% of them singletons. The sample consisted of CD4+ T cells from peripheral blood mononuclear cells, taken after pregnancy. These receptors were collected from a female donor with multiple sclerosis, enrolled in a pregnancy study. The CDR3 runs from the conserved cysteine through the conserved F or W. D genes are given only for firm matches. Size is omitted from some rows. Given values are once, few, many or a class for expanded clones.

TRBV9,TRBJ1-1,NA,NA,TGTGCCAGCAGCCCCCGGGTCCACTGGGACACTGAAGCTTTCTTT,CASSPRVHWDTEAFF
TRBV30,TRBJ2-2,NA,NA,TGTGCCTGGAACAGCGGATCCTCCTTGGGCGGGGAGCTGTTTTTT,CAWNSGSSLGGELFF
TRBV6-5,TRBJ1-1,NA,NA,TGTGCCAGCAGTTACGCTGGGAGTAAGGACACTGAAGCTTTCTTT,CASSYAGSKDTEAFF
TRBV30,TRBJ1-5,NA,TRBD1,TGTGCCTGGAGGGTTCCGGGACAGGGAGGCGGTCAGCCCCAGCATTTT,CAWRVPGQGGGQPQHF
TRBV4-3,TRBJ2-5,NA,NA,TGCGCCAGCAGCCAAGATGTATTCGGAGAGACCCAGTACTTC,CASSQDVFGETQYF
TRBV4-2,TRBJ1-5,few,TRBD1,TGTGCCAGCAGCCAAACGGGACAGGGGTGGCAGGCCCAGCATTTT,CASSQTGQGWQAQHF
TRBV6-5,TRBJ1-5,few,TRBD1,TGTGCCAGCAGGACAGGGATGACTCAGCCCCAGCATTTT,CASRTGMTQPQHF
TRBV4-3,TRBJ1-1,NA,NA,TGCGCCAGCAGCCAGGGGGCCAACACTGAAGCTTTCTTT,CASSQGANTEAFF
TRBV6-1,TRBJ2-1,NA,TRBD2,TGTGCCAGCAGGACTAGCGGGGGTGAGCAGTTCTTC,CASRTSGGEQFF
TRBV30,TRBJ2-1,NA,TRBD2,TGTGCCTGGAGTGGACTAGCGGGGTACAATGAGCAGTTCTTC,CAWSGLAGYNEQFF
TRBV28,TRBJ1-2,NA,NA,TGTGCCAGCAGTTTATCCGACCGAACAGGACGCTATGGCTACACCTTC,CASSLSDRTGRYGYTF
TRBV7-2,TRBJ1-2,NA,NA,TGTGCCAGCAGCCCCACAGGGCCGGGGGGTGGCTACACCTTC,CASSPTGPGGGYTF
TRBV5-6,TRBJ1-5,NA,TRBD1,TGTGCCAGCAGCTCTAGGACAGGGGTCTCGGGCAATCAGCCCCAGCATTTT,CASSSRTGVSGNQPQHF
TRBV18,TRBJ1-4,NA,NA,TGTGCCAGCTTAGACAGTCTGTCTAATGAAAAACTGTTTTTT,CASLDSLSNEKLFF
TRBV30,TRBJ2-1,NA,TRBD2,TGTGCCTGGAAGGGGTGGCGGGGGTACAATGAGCAGTTCTTC,CAWKGWRGYNEQFF
TRBV11-2,TRBJ1-2,NA,TRBD1,TGTGCCAGCAGCTCATCAACAGGGGTGGGTGGCTACACCTTC,CASSSSTGVGGYTF
TRBV5-1,TRBJ1-1,NA,TRBD1,TGCGCCAGCAGCTTGGGGACAGGTTTGAACACTGAAGCTTTCTTT,CASSLGTGLNTEAFF
TRBV5-1,TRBJ1-1,NA,TRBD1,TGCGCCAGCAGCCCCGTGACAGGGCTTGAGAACACTGAAGCTTTCTTT,CASSPVTGLENTEAFF
TRBV2,TRBJ1-2,many,NA,TGTGCCAGCAGGGGTAGACAGGCCGGAGCTAACTATGGCTACACCTTC,CASRGRQAGANYGYTF
TRBV18,TRBJ1-5,NA,TRBD1,TGTGCCAGCTCACCGGGACAGGGAGGTATTCAGCCCCAGCATTTT,CASSPGQGGIQPQHF
TRBV10-3,TRBJ1-1,NA,NA,TGTGCCATCAGTACTATGAACACTGAAGCTTTCTTT,CAISTMNTEAFF
TRBV9,TRBJ2-4,NA,TRBD2,TGTGCCAGCAGCCCGTCGGCTAGCGGGACCAAAAACATTCAGTACTTC,CASSPSASGTKNIQYF
TRBV11-2,TRBJ2-1,NA,NA,TGTGCCAGCAGCTTAGGAAGGGGGATATCCTACAATGAGCAGTTCTTC,CASSLGRGISYNEQFF
TRBV5-1,TRBJ2-1,NA,TRBD2,TGCGCCAGCAGCAGACAGCGCGGGGGTGGAATAGCGAGAAACAATGAGCAGTTCTTC,CASSRQRGGGIARNNEQFF
TRBV7-2,TRBJ2-2,few,NA,TGTGCCAGCAGCAGGAATACAGGGAGTACCGGGGAGCTGTTTTTT,CASSRNTGSTGELFF
TRBV5-4,TRBJ1-2,NA,NA,TGTGCCAGCAGCCCGTGGAACAGGGTCCCCTCCTCAGATGGCTACACCTTC,CASSPWNRVPSSDGYTF
TRBV5-8,TRBJ2-2,NA,NA,TGTGCCAGCAGCTCTAATAGCGGTCCGAACACCGGGGAGCTGTTTTTT,CASSSNSGPNTGELFF
TRBV14,TRBJ2-7,NA,NA,TGTGCCAGCAGCCGGGCTCAGGGGTCGACCTACGAGCAGTACTTC,CASSRAQGSTYEQYF
TRBV5-1,TRBJ1-2,once,TRBD1,TGCGCCAGCAGCTTGACCGCAGGGGGATCTAAAAGCGGCTACACCTTC,CASSLTAGGSKSGYTF
TRBV7-2,TRBJ1-1,NA,NA,TGTGCCAGCAGCTTAGGGCCAGTGAACACTGAAGCTTTCTTT,CASSLGPVNTEAFF
TRBV6-6,TRBJ1-3,NA,TRBD1,TGTGCCAGCAGGGACTCAGGGGGCTACTCTGGAAACACCATATATTTT,CASRDSGGYSGNTIYF
TRBV27,TRBJ1-5,NA,NA,TGTGCCAGCAGTTTAGGGGGGGGCACCGGGATAGATCAGCCCCAGCATTTT,CASSLGGGTGIDQPQHF
TRBV29-1,TRBJ2-7,NA,NA,TGCAGCGTTGCCGGGGAAGCCTACGAGCAGTACTTC,CSVAGEAYEQYF
TRBV18,TRBJ1-4,NA,TRBD1,TGTGCCAGCTCACCCCAGGGGGCTAATGAAAAACTGTTTTTT,CASSPQGANEKLFF
TRBV28,TRBJ2-2,NA,TRBD1,TGTGCCAGCAGTTTAGGGCGTTTTATACAGGGGAAGAGTCAGGGGTCCGGGGAGCTGTTTTTT,CASSLGRFIQGKSQGSGELFF
TRBV21-1,TRBJ2-1,once,NA,TGTGCCAGCAGCAAAGGGGTCCTAGCGAGGCGTACTGAGCAGTTCTTC,CASSKGVLARRTEQFF
TRBV7-9,TRBJ2-1,NA,TRBD2,TGTGCCAGCAGCGATGGGAGGGCCTACAATGAGCAGTTCTTC,CASSDGRAYNEQFF
TRBV13,TRBJ2-3,NA,NA,TGTGCCAGCAGGGCGGCCAACACAGATACGCAGTATTTT,CASRAANTDTQYF
TRBV9,TRBJ2-3,NA,NA,TGTGCCAGCAGCCCTGCTCGGGGTCAAAACACAGATACGCAGTATTTT,CASSPARGQNTDTQYF
TRBV6-1,TRBJ2-2,NA,NA,TGTGCCAGCAAATTCTCGGGGACCGGGGAGCTGTTTTTT,CASKFSGTGELFF
TRBV5-1,TRBJ2-2,NA,NA,TGCGCCAGCAGCTTAGCCCAGGGGAACACCGGGGAGCTGTTTTTT,CASSLAQGNTGELFF
TRBV10-2,TRBJ2-3,NA,TRBD2,TGCGCCAGCAGTCCATCTAGCGGCAGAGATACGCAGTATTTT,CASSPSSGRDTQYF
TRBV9,TRBJ1-4,few,TRBD1,TGTGCCAGCAGCCCGAGAGGGGGACAGGGTGGAGAAAAACTGTTTTTT,CASSPRGGQGGEKLFF
TRBV1,TRBJ2-2,NA,NA,TGCACCAGCAGCCAAGGGTGGCACACCGGGGAGCTGTTTTTT,CTSSQGWHTGELFF
TRBV28,TRBJ1-2,NA,NA,TGTGCCAGCAGTTTATCCCGACAGGCTAACTATGGCTACACCTTC,CASSLSRQANYGYTF
TRBV2,TRBJ2-5,NA,NA,TGTGCCAGCAAGGGAGGAGAGACCCAGTACTTC,CASKGGETQYF
TRBV9,TRBJ2-2,NA,NA,TGTGCCAGCAGCCCCCGACAGGCGAAGACCGGGGAGCTGTTTTTT,CASSPRQAKTGELFF
TRBV5-1,TRBJ2-7,NA,TRBD2,TGCGCCAGCAGTTCTCCTAGCGGGAGGGCCGTCTACGAGCAGTACTTC,CASSSPSGRAVYEQYF
TRBV11-2,TRBJ2-7,NA,NA,TGTGCCAGCAGCTTAGTGCTAGCCCTAACCTACGAGCAGTACTTC,CASSLVLALTYEQYF
TRBV11-3,TRBJ2-2,NA,NA,TGTGCCAGCAGTTTCACTCCGGGCGGGGAGCTGTTTTTT,CASSFTPGGELFF
TRBV6-4,TRBJ2-1,NA,TRBD2,TGTGCCAGCAGTGACTCGATGGTTGCGGGGGGTTACAATGAGCAGTTCTTC,CASSDSMVAGGYNEQFF
TRBV6-1,TRBJ2-1,NA,NA,TGTGCCAGCAGTTATATGAGCGAGCAGTTCTTC,CASSYMSEQFF
TRBV13,TRBJ2-1,NA,TRBD2,TGTGCCAGCAGCGTGGGACTAGAAAATGAGCAGTTCTTC,CASSVGLENEQFF
TRBV5-1,TRBJ1-3,NA,TRBD1,TGCGCCAGCAGCTTGGAAGGACAGGGGTTGGTTGACACCATATATTTT,CASSLEGQGLVDTIYF
TRBV5-4,TRBJ2-2,NA,TRBD2,TGTGCCAGCAGCTTGGAGACGGCATTACTAGCGGGAGCCACCGGGGAGCTGTTTTTT,CASSLETALLAGATGELFF